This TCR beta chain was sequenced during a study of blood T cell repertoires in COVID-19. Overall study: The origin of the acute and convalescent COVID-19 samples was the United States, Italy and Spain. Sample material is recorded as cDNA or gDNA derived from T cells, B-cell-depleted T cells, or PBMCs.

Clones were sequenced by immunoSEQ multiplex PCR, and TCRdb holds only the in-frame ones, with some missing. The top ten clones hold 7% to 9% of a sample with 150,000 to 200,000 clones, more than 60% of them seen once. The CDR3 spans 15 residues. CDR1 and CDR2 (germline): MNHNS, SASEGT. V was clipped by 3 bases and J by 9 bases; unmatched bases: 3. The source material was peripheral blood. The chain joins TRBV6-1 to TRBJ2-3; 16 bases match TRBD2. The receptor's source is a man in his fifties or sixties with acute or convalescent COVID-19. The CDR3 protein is CASSEGLAGGITQYF. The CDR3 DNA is TGTGCCAGCAGTGAGGGACTAGCGGGGGGGATAACGCAGTATTTT.